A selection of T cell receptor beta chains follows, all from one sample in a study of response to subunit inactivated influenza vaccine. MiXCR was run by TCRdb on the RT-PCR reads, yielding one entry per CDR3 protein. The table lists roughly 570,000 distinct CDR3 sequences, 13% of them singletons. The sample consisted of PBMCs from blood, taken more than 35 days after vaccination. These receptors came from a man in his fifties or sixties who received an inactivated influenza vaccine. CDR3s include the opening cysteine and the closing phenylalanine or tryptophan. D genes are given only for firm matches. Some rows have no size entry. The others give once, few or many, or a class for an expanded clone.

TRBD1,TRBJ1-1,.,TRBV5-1,CASSVDRGPASTEAFF,TGCGCCAGCAGCGTGGACAGGGGCCCAGCGAGTACTGAAGCTTTCTTT
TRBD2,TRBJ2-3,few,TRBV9,CASSSGLGRSTDTQYF,TGTGCCAGCAGCTCAGGACTAGGCCGTAGCACAGATACGCAGTATTTT
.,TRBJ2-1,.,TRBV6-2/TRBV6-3,CASSYGSDEQFF,TGTGCCAGCAGTTACGGCTCGGATGAGCAGTTCTTC
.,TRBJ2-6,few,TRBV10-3,CAISESWGRGSGANVLTF,TGTGCCATCAGTGAGTCGTGGGGTCGAGGCTCTGGGGCCAACGTCCTGACTTTC
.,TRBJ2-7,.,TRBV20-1,CSALGEVFRQNEQYF,TGCAGTGCCCTAGGGGAGGTATTTAGACAAAACGAGCAGTACTTC
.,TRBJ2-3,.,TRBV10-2,CASNNVGGITDTQYF,TGCGCCAGCAATAACGTAGGGGGTATCACAGATACGCAGTATTTT
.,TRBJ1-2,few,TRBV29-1,CSVDEGTYGYTF,TGCAGCGTTGACGAGGGAACCTATGGCTACACCTTC
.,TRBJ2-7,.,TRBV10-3,CAISDIATNSYEQYF,TGTGCCATCAGTGACATAGCGACTAACTCCTACGAGCAGTACTTC
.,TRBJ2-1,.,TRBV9,CASSGRYDNEQFF,TGTGCCAGCAGCGGAAGGTATGACAATGAGCAGTTCTTC
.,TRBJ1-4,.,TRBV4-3,CASSQDQLGGGAEKLFF,TGCGCCAGCAGCCAAGATCAATTGGGCGGGGGTGCTGAAAAACTGTTTTTT
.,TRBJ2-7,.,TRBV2,CASSVGRDTNEQYF,TGTGCCAGCAGTGTAGGCAGGGATACCAACGAGCAGTACTTC
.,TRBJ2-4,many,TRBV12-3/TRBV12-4,CASSRYHRDGTKNIQYF,TGTGCCAGCAGCCGATACCACAGGGATGGGACCAAAAACATTCAGTACTTC
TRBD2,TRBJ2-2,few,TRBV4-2,CASSQGLAGLGTGELFF,TGTGCCAGCAGCCAGGGACTAGCGGGTCTGGGGACCGGGGAGCTGTTTTTT
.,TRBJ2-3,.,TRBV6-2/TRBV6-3,CASSYRAGSDTQYF,TGTGCCAGCAGTTACCGCGCGGGTTCAGATACGCAGTATTTT
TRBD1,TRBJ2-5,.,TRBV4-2,CASSQVGTGDETQYF,TGTGCCAGCAGCCAAGTGGGGACAGGGGACGAGACCCAGTACTTC
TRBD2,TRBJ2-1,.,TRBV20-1,CSAPISSGGVNEQFF,TGCAGTGCTCCTATTTCTAGCGGGGGGGTCAATGAGCAGTTCTTC
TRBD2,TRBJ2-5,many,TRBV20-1,CSARDERGRTQYF,TGCAGTGCTAGAGATGAGCGGGGCCGGACCCAGTACTTC
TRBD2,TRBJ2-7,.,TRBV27,CASARTSGSFNEQYF,TGTGCCAGCGCGAGGACTAGCGGGAGTTTCAACGAGCAGTACTTC
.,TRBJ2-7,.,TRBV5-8,CASSLALSTLESYEQYF,TGTGCCAGCAGCTTGGCCCTCTCGACCCTTGAATCCTACGAGCAGTACTTC
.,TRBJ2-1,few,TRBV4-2,CASSQGGLGVFNEQFF,TGTGCCAGCAGCCAAGGGGGACTGGGGGTCTTCAATGAGCAGTTCTTC
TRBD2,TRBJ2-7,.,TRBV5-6,CASSLGSGGVLEQYF,TGTGCCAGCAGCTTGGGGAGCGGGGGTGTTCTCGAGCAGTACTTC
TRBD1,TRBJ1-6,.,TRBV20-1,CSAPDRAYNSPLHF,TGCAGTGCTCCGGACAGGGCCTATAATTCACCCCTCCACTTT
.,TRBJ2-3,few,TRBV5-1,CASSLALVTDTQYF,TGCGCCAGCAGCTTGGCTCTTGTAACAGATACGCAGTATTTT
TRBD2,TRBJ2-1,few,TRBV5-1,CASSLVLAGERFYNEQFF,TGCGCCAGCAGCTTGGTACTAGCGGGAGAAAGGTTCTACAATGAGCAGTTCTTC
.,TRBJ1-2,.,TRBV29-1,CSVSYGVGYTF,TGCAGCGTTTCGTACGGGGTCGGCTACACCTTC
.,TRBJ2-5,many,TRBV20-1,CSARVDRETQYF,TGCAGTGCTAGGGTGGATAGAGAGACCCAGTACTTC
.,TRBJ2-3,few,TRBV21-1,CASSNLYEPPGCTDTQYF,TGTGCCAGCAGCAATTTATACGAGCCCCCGGGTTGCACAGATACGCAGTATTTT
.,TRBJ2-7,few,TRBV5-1,CASSLAQGSYEQYF,TGCGCCAGCAGCTTGGCACAGGGAAGCTACGAGCAGTACTTC
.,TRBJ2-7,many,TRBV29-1,CSVEKGPTYEQYF,TGCAGCGTTGAAAAGGGGCCCACATACGAGCAGTACTTC
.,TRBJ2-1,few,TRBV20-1,CSARDSTAYNEQFF,TGCAGTGCTAGAGATAGTACAGCGTACAATGAGCAGTTCTTC
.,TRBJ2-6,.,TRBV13,CASSKQGHDWANVLTF,TGTGCCAGCAGCAAACAGGGCCACGACTGGGCCAACGTCCTGACTTTC
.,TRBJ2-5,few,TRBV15,CATRADQETQYF,TGTGCCACCAGGGCAGACCAAGAGACCCAGTACTTC
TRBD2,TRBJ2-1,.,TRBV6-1,CASNKRGLGVPHNEQFF,TGTGCCAGCAACAAACGGGGACTAGGGGTACCGCACAATGAGCAGTTCTTC
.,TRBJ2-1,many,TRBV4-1,CASSLLWYISYNEQFF,TGCGCCAGCAGCCTATTATGGTACATTTCCTACAATGAGCAGTTCTTC
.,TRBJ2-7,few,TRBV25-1,CASARGLPAHEQYF,TGTGCCAGCGCCCGGGGACTCCCGGCCCACGAGCAGTACTTC
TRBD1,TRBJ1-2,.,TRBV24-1,CATSDPGQGYGYTF,TGTGCCACCAGTGATCCGGGACAGGGCTATGGCTACACCTTC
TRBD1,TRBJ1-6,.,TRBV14,CASSQDWGQFNSPLHF,TGTGCCAGCAGCCAAGATTGGGGACAGTTTAATTCACCCCTCCACTTT
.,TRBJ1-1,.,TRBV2,CASSVGRANTEAFF,TGTGCCAGCAGTGTTGGACGAGCGAACACTGAAGCTTTCTTT
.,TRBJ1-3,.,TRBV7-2,CASSPVGRISGNTIYF,TGTGCCAGCAGCCCGGTGGGGCGTATCTCTGGAAACACCATATATTTT
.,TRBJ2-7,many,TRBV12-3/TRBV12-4,CASSSSIGGGYEQYF,TGTGCCAGCAGTTCCTCGATAGGGGGTGGATACGAGCAGTACTTC
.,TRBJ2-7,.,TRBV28,CASSPTIGSYEQYF,TGTGCCAGCAGTCCCACTATCGGGTCCTACGAGCAGTACTTC
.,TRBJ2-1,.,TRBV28,CASSLLADDYNEQFF,TGTGCCAGCAGTTTATTAGCGGACGACTACAATGAGCAGTTCTTC
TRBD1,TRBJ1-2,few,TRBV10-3,CAINMDRDGANYGYTF,TGTGCCATCAACATGGACAGGGACGGAGCTAACTATGGCTACACCTTC
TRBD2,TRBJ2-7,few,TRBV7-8,CASSLYPSGRGYEQYF,TGTGCCAGCAGCTTATATCCTAGCGGGAGAGGTTACGAGCAGTACTTC
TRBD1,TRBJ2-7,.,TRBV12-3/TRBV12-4,CASSGQGPLYEQYF,TGTGCCAGCAGTGGACAGGGCCCCTTATACGAGCAGTACTTC
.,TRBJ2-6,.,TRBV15,CATSKSRGPGANVLTF,TGTGCCACCAGCAAATCCAGGGGACCTGGGGCCAACGTCCTGACTTTC
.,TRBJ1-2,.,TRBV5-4,CASSPDTYGYTF,TGTGCCAGCAGCCCAGACACCTATGGCTACACCTTC
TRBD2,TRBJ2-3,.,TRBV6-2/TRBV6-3,CASSYPGTSGSPDTQYF,TGTGCCAGCAGTTACCCCGGGACTAGCGGGAGTCCAGATACGCAGTATTTT
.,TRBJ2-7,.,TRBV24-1,CATSPSDSTPDEQYF,TGTGCCACCAGTCCCTCGGACAGCACCCCTGACGAGCAGTACTTC
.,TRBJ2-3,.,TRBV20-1,CSAPILGRGTTDTQYF,TGCAGTGCCCCGATACTGGGACGGGGTACCACAGATACGCAGTATTTT
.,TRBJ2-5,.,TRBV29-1,CSVADWETQYF,TGCAGCGTTGCGGATTGGGAGACCCAGTACTTC
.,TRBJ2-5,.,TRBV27,CASSLFSPEETQYF,TGTGCCAGCAGTTTATTCTCCCCCGAAGAGACCCAGTACTTC
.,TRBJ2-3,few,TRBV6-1,CASRSDTTTDTQYF,TGTGCCAGCAGATCCGACACTACCACAGATACGCAGTATTTT
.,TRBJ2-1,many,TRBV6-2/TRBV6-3,CASKLIQEFREQFF,TGTGCCAGCAAGCTGATACAGGAGTTCAGGGAGCAGTTCTTC
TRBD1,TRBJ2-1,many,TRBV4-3,CASSQEGTAYNEQFF,TGCGCCAGCAGCCAAGAAGGGACAGCCTACAATGAGCAGTTCTTC